One sample yielded the 23 T cell receptor beta chains listed below, sequenced in a study of cytomegalovirus exposure and HLA in healthy donors. TCRdb's table, derived via immunoSEQ multiplex PCR, lists solely in-frame clones and lacks some. The sample holds about 110,000 clones, approximately 95% seen once. Sequencing input: PBMCs. The receptors shown here come from a woman between 18 and 29 years old in good health and CMV-seronegative.

V is TRBV7-3 and J is TRBJ2-1; 8 positions agree with TRBD1. The CDR3 is 15 amino acids. Trimming cost V 5 bases and J 2 bases; bases outside gene matches: 5. Germline V gene data show CDR1 as SGHTA and CDR2 as FQGTGA. CDR3 residues: CASSADRGTYNEQFF. CDR3 DNA sequence: TGTGCCAGCAGCGCTGACAGGGGAACCTACAATGAGCAGTTCTTC.

The chain employs TRBV30 and TRBJ2-7, with a tentative D call TRBD1 (6 bases). V lost 2 bases and J 3 bases, leaving 14 bases between the germline ends. Germline CDR1 and CDR2: GTSNPN and SVGIG (reference sequence). This CDR3 is built from 14 residues. DNA for the CDR3: TGTGCCTGGAGTCCGCGAACAGGGTTCTACGAGCAGTACTTC. This codes for CAWSPRTGFYEQYF.

CDR3 bases: TGTGCCAGTAGGGGACAGGCCCTAAACACCGGGGAGCTGTTTTTT. Protein product: CASRGQALNTGELFF. The J gene is TRBJ2-2, the V gene TRBV19, with 8 bases that match TRBD1. Germline V gene data show CDR1 as LNHDA and CDR2 as SQIVND (reference sequence). V dropped 6 bases and J dropped 2; count of bases not matched to a gene: 5. This CDR3 has 15 amino acids.

This clone was observed a single time. This sequence joins TRBV7-8 and TRBJ1-5, with 9 bases aligning to TRBD1. Trimming took 8 bases from V and 1 from J; bases not matched to a gene: 6. This CDR3 has 15 residues. Germline assignment: CDR1 SGHVS and CDR2 FQNEAQ. CDR3 in amino acids: CASDAGTGSNQPQHF. CDR3 nucleotides: TGTGCCAGCGATGCGGGGACAGGGAGCAATCAGCCCCAGCATTTT.

J is TRBJ2-7 and V is TRBV4-2, with 7 positions matching TRBD1. The trim removed 1 base at V and 4 bases at J, leaving 7 bases unmatched. Germline V lookup: CDR1 LGHNA, CDR2 YNFKEQ. This CDR3 has 15 amino acids. CDR3 region: CASSQGQGQGYEQYF. The DNA of the CDR3 is TGTGCCAGCAGCCAAGGACAGGGACAAGGGTACGAGCAGTACTTC.

The chain has TRBV18 and TRBJ1-2; D might be TRBD1 (5 bases). The CDR3 is made up of 13 amino acids. Between the trimmed V and J ends, which lost 3 bases and 10 bases, there was a span of 15 bases. Looked up from germline, CDR1 is KGHSH and CDR2 is LQKENI. CDR3: CASSPATDPLYTF. In DNA form, the CDR3 reads TGTGCCAGCTCACCCGCGACAGATCCCCTCTACACCTTC.

This chain connects TRBV5-8 to TRBJ1-1, with a tentative D call TRBD1 (5 bases). Per the germline V gene, CDR1 is SGHTS and CDR2 is YDEGEE. The ends were cut back, 2 bases at V and 0 bases at J, with 11 bases in the middle. This CDR3 comprises 15 residues. The CDR3 DNA reads as TGTGCCAGCAGCTTTGGTAGGGGTATGAACACTGAAGCTTTCTTT. The encoded protein is CASSFGRGMNTEAFF.

This sequence joins TRBV14 and TRBJ1-2, with D tentatively TRBD1 (5 bases). The V gene's germline CDR1 is SGHDN and CDR2 FVKESK. V lost 0 bases to trimming and J lost 7 bases, with 9 bases between them. The CDR3 covers 13 residues. CDR3 sequence reads: CASSQEGRAGYTF. The CDR3 DNA sequence: TGTGCCAGCAGCCAAGAGGGCAGGGCTGGCTACACCTTC. Full variable domain (remainder filled in from reference TRBV14 and TRBJ1-2): EAGVTQFPSHSVIEKGQTVTLRCDPISGHDNLYWYRRVMGKEIKFLLHFVKESKQDESGMPNNRFLAERTGGTYSTLKVQPAELEDSGVYFCASSQEGRAGYTFGSGTRLTVV.

The rearrangement joins TRBV6-1 to TRBJ2-7; D possibly corresponds to TRBD2 (6 bases). V was clipped by 9 bases and J by 2 bases, with 20 bases between them. This CDR3 has 15 residues. Germline V lookup: CDR1 MNHNS, CDR2 SASEGT. The CDR3 here is CASRTGSQSPYEQYF. The CDR3 nucleotides read TGTGCCAGTCGTACCGGGAGCCAAAGCCCCTACGAGCAGTACTTC.

V and J are TRBV28 and TRBJ2-1, with unresolved D. Germline V gene lookup returns CDR1 MDHEN and CDR2 SYDVKM. The CDR3 is made up of 11 amino acids. Trimming cost V 6 bases and J 10 bases, with 10 bases left between them. The CDR3 protein is CASRARREQFF. The CDR3 DNA reads as TGTGCCAGCAGGGCCCGGCGGGAGCAGTTCTTC.

This chain uses TRBV5-6 with TRBJ2-3, with 13 bases identical to TRBD2. The CDR3 is 16 residues long. J lost 8 bases, V lost 3 bases, and 9 bases had no gene match. Per the germline V gene, CDR1 is SGHDT and CDR2 is YYEEEE. The CDR3 DNA is TGTGCCAGCAGCTCGCTACTAGCGGGGGGGCCAGGTACGCAGTATTTT. As protein: CASSSLLAGGPGTQYF.

The chain uses TRBV7-9 and TRBJ1-2, with D perhaps TRBD1 (6 bases). The V end was cut by 5 bases, the J end by 6 bases, with 16 bases between. The CDR3 runs to 14 residues. CDR1 SEHNR and CDR2 FQNEAQ come from the germline V gene (reference sequence). The CDR3 protein is CASSAATGYHGYTF. For the CDR3, the DNA is TGTGCCAGCAGCGCCGCTACAGGGTACCATGGCTACACCTTC.

The chain carries TRBV6-5 and TRBJ1-4, with TRBD1 identical over 8 bases. V lost 6 bases to trimming and J lost 3 bases; unmatched junction nucleotides: 6. The CDR3 totals 15 residues. Germline CDR1 is MNHEY and CDR2 is SVGAGI. The CDR3 spells CASRAGGLANEKLFF. CDR3 bases: TGTGCCAGCAGAGCAGGGGGCTTAGCTAATGAAAAACTGTTTTTT.

The chain combines TRBV5-1 with TRBJ2-7; TRBD1 matches at 7 bases. J gave up 2 bases and V 0 bases, and 5 bases lay outside the gene matches. This CDR3 is 15 amino acids long. Germline-derived CDR1 and CDR2 are SGHRS and YFSETQ. CDR3 nucleotides: TGCGCCAGCAGCTTGGTGTCCGACAGGGCCTACGAGCAGTACTTC. It yields the protein CASSLVSDRAYEQYF.

CDR3 loop: CASSDRQGSVGNTIYF. The CDR3 DNA is TGTGCCAGCAGTGACCGGCAGGGGTCCGTAGGAAACACCATATATTTT. The J gene is TRBJ1-3, the V gene TRBV2; D perhaps matches TRBD1 (6 bases). Germline V gene lookup returns CDR1 SNHLY and CDR2 FYNNEI. V was shortened by 3 bases and J by 4 bases, with 16 bases between the two germline ends. This CDR3 has 16 amino acids.

V and J are TRBV5-1 and TRBJ1-3, with 7 bases matching TRBD1. V gave up 3 bases and J gave up 2 bases; unmatched junction bases: 5. CDR1 and CDR2 from the germline V gene are SGHRS and YFSETQ. There are 15 residues in the CDR3. The DNA for the CDR3 is TGCGCCAGCAGCTACAATCAGGGGGCTGGAAACACCATATATTTT. Its protein is CASSYNQGAGNTIYF.

The V and J genes are TRBV7-6 and TRBJ2-7, with 7 nucleotides matching TRBD1. J lost 5 bases, V lost 5 bases, and 3 bases had no gene match. This CDR3 spans 12 amino acids. Germline lookup yields CDR1 SGHVS and CDR2 FNYEAQ. CDR3 residues: CASSMTGNEQYF. Written as DNA, the CDR3 is TGTGCCAGCAGCATGACAGGGAACGAGCAGTACTTC.

The gene calls are TRBV19 and TRBJ2-2; D is unresolved. The CDR3 runs to 16 residues. The V end was cut by 5 bases, the J end by 0 bases, with 13 bases between. From germline, CDR1 is LNHDA and CDR2 SQIVND (reference sequence). CDR3 coding DNA: TGTGCCAGTAGTGAGGTATCTATAGCGAACACCGGGGAGCTGTTTTTT. This sequence encodes CASSEVSIANTGELFF.

This clone appeared a single time. The V and J genes are TRBV5-1 and TRBJ1-2; no clear D. The V and J ends lost 0 bases and 2 bases respectively, with 8 bases between them. This CDR3 region has 14 residues. The V gene's germline CDR1 is SGHRS and CDR2 YFSETQ. The CDR3, as DNA: TGCGCCAGCAGCTTGGCCGGAGGCAACTATGGCTACACCTTC. This translates into CASSLAGGNYGYTF. Combining the CDR3 with reference TRBV5-1 and TRBJ1-2 gives the whole variable domain KAGVTQTPRYLIKTRGQQVTLSCSPISGHRSVSWYQQTPGQGLQFLFEYFSETQRNKGNFPGRFSGRQFSNSRSEMNVSTLELGDSALYLCASSLAGGNYGYTFGSGTRLTVV.

CDR3 sequence: CASSLSRAYSDTQYF. The CDR3 DNA sequence: TGTGCCAGCAGCTTATCGAGGGCCTACTCAGATACGCAGTATTTT. This chain uses TRBV7-3 with TRBJ2-3; possible D gene TRBD2, 5 bases. This CDR3 spans 15 amino acids. The ends were cut back, 2 bases at V and 4 bases at J, with 13 bases in the middle. Germline loops: CDR1 SGHTA, CDR2 FQGTGA.

This rearrangement joins TRBV19 to TRBJ1-1, with 7 nucleotides matching TRBD1. This CDR3 has 14 amino acids. Germline V lookup: CDR1 LNHDA, CDR2 SQIVND (reference sequence). The V and J ends lost 6 bases and 3 bases, in that order; junction bases with no gene match: 7. CDR3 sequence (DNA): TGTGCCAGTAGCCAGACAGGGATGTACACTGAAGCTTTCTTT. Amino acid sequence: CASSQTGMYTEAFF.

Only one count was recorded for this clone. This chain links TRBV19 with TRBJ1-5; D not resolved. V shed 9 bases and J shed 2 bases, with 20 bases lying between them. In germline, CDR1 is LNHDA, CDR2 SQIVND (reference sequence). CDR3 length: 16 amino acids. The CDR3 spells CASAPIWAGGNQPQHF. CDR3 nucleotides: TGTGCCAGCGCCCCGATCTGGGCTGGTGGCAATCAGCCCCAGCATTTT.

The chain couples TRBV7-5 to TRBJ1-1; TRBD1 was called by the table and not checked on the DNA. TRBV7-5 is recorded as a pseudogene. The CDR3 loop spans 18 amino acids. The CDR3 region is CVRSLSGTGERMNTEAFF. DNA for the CDR3: TGTGTCAGAAGCTTATCCGGGACAGGGGAAAGAATGAACACTGAAGCTTTCTTT.